These 2 T cell receptor beta chains were sequenced from one sample in a study of neurological immune-mediated disorders (dated by TCRdb to between 2018 and 2021). Library preparation was by 5' RACE. Sequencing relied on an Illumina HiSeq 2500. The public reads were reanalyzed by TCRdb: fastp trimming at Q25, MiXCR alignment, in-frame beta chains only. Identical CDR3 protein sequences are pooled into one entry, listed with their most common genes and DNA. This sample has 65,000 to 75,000 distinct CDR3 sequences in its table, and around 4.8% of those were observed once. 2% to 2.5% of the sample is held by the ten biggest clonotypes. Sequenced: PBMCs. These receptors were taken from a woman in her seventies with multiple sclerosis.

This clonotype was seen repeatedly, ten times or more. This CDR3 is CASSSGGGNSYNEQFF. The DNA of the CDR3 is TGTGCCAGCAGCTCTGGCGGCGGGAACTCCTACAATGAGCAGTTCTTC. The chain is built from TRBV7-2 and TRBJ2-1; the D gene is possibly TRBD2 (6 bases). Germline lookup yields CDR1 SGHTA and CDR2 FQGNSA. The V gene lost 4 bases and the J gene lost 0 bases, with 13 bases spanning the gap. The CDR3 spans 16 residues.

This clonotype appeared many times. The DNA for the CDR3 is TGTGCCAGCAGTTTTCTACTCAAATACGGGAGAAACACCATATATTTT. Its translation is CASSFLLKYGRNTIYF. V gene TRBV12-3 or TRBV12-4 combines with J gene TRBJ1-3; D uncertain. The CDR3 consists of 16 residues. V lost 3 bases and J lost 5, with 17 bases in between.